The 2 T cell receptor beta chains reported below all come from one sample, sequenced in a study of Ad26.COV2.S vaccination and SARS-CoV-2 variants (dated by TCRdb to the early 2020s). This specimen's treatment or condition label, per the study, means: about 20 received Ad26.COV2.S at low or high dose, single or two shots; 5 received placebo; per-sample allocation not given. Repertoires of vaccine and placebo recipients were sequenced from samples collected on day 63 after the first injection. Receptor libraries were prepared by the immunoSEQ multiplex PCR assay. TCRdb provides this immuneACCESS table in a form limited to in-frame rearrangements. Some clones are lacking; in checked studies, under half of them reflect an unresolved V gene, and why the rest are absent is not known. Across this sample there are some 450,000 clones, with roughly 91% seen only once. Of the sample, about 4.1% falls within the top ten clones.

The specimen comprised peripheral blood, sampled in a trial of Ad26.COV2.S vaccine versus placebo. These receptors came from a person aged 18-65 years who received the Ad26.COV2.S COVID-19 vaccine or a placebo.

This chain connects TRBV6-2 or TRBV6-3 to TRBJ1-5; 7 positions match TRBD1. V was pared by 4 bases and J by 13 bases, with 7 bases of the junction left unmatched. The CDR3 has 12 amino acids. CDR1 is MNHEY, CDR2 SVGEGT, per germline. The CDR3 loop reads CASSSRGGAQHF. The CDR3 coding sequence is TGTGCCAGCAGTTCCAGGGGGGGGGCTCAGCATTTT.

This clone was seen only once. CDR3 sequence (DNA): TGTGCCAGCAGCCCGAGGACAGGACGCTATGGCTACACCTTC. Protein sequence: CASSPRTGRYGYTF. V gene TRBV6-2 or TRBV6-3 combines with J gene TRBJ1-2; 7 bases are shared with TRBD1. Germline CDR1 and CDR2: MNHEY and SVGEGT. The CDR3 contains 14 residues. J was trimmed by 4 bases and V by 6 bases; bases with no gene match: 8.